This T cell receptor beta chain comes out of a study of identical twins (TCRdb year 2016). Background for the entire study: To test whether fetal clonotypes persist, the study used deep sequencing on TCR alpha and beta repertoires from monozygotic twins, unrelated adults of various ages, and cord blood. To rule out contamination, the twin experiments were replicated at different times with different library preparation protocols. General study outcomes and caveats: Conclusions relied on cross-sectional statistical analysis, since the same donors could not be followed over many years. Compared with coincidental sharing between unrelated individuals, out-of-frame TCR alpha sequences shared between twins had an excess of sequences with low generation probability. In monozygotic twins, out-of-frame TCR alpha sharing was systematically underestimated by recombination models, although the models agreed with sharing between unrelated individuals. Excess twin sharing in beta out-of-frame sequences was weaker because fewer shared sequences lowered the signal-to-noise ratio. Abundant cord blood beta clonotypes had fewer insertions, young adult naive repertoires showed a similar but weaker trend, and memory repertoires showed no such trend. Zero-insertion analyses could be partly confounded by invariant T cells such as MAIT and iNKT, though diverse VJ usage argued against such confounding for most clonotypes.

Only healthy Caucasian donors were included. Three pairs of female monozygotic twins, all aged roughly 18 to 29 years, made up the twin cohort. Peripheral blood mononuclear cells were the source from which RNA for the TCR libraries was isolated. Libraries were made using 5' RACE. The sample was run on an Illumina HiSeq 2000. Template switching introduced a universal primer binding site; the final cDNA contained a unique molecular identifier, enabling accurate counting of TCR cDNA molecules. Specific primers in the conserved constant-segment region were used to synthesize first-strand cDNA for the TCR alpha and beta chains. Each cDNA library was double barcoded, with a SMART-Mk sample barcode plus Illumina barcodes, to control for contamination. TruSeq adapter sequences along with Illumina sample barcodes were introduced in two successive PCR steps. The TCR alpha and beta cDNA libraries were sequenced on the Illumina HiSeq platform using custom primers. Processing in the source paper ran as follows. Unique molecular identifiers were extracted from raw reads with MiGEC, and CDR3 positions were determined with MiXCR. For each individual, recombination models were inferred using an EM algorithm with the repgenHMM and IGoR tools. The analysis of shared clonotypes was done with the tcR package in R, with sharing normalized by the product of cloneset sizes. To study raw recombination without the effects of thymic and clonal selection, out-of-frame nonproductive sequences were analyzed. TCRdb reworked the public reads: Q25 trimming with fastp, MiXCR clone assembly, productive beta chains retained. Each entry merges the rows of one CDR3 protein and shows their most common DNA and genes. The V and J calls shown here were made by TCRdb, not taken from the authors' results. Here the sample has about 890,000 distinct CDR3 sequences; roughly 12% occur a single time. Around 1.6% of the sample comes from the top ten.

Only a few counts were recorded for this clonotype. Its antigen remains undetermined. No clone much larger than this one lies a single base away; base qualities are absent. The CDR3 goes from the cysteine to the phenylalanine over 16 residues. Solely the CDR3 DNA is kept, with 48 bases framed from the first base. Trimmed from V: 2 bases; trimmed from J: 9 bases; junction bases lacking a gene match: 13. The germline V gene sets CDR1 to MNHNS and CDR2 to SASEGT. These same data were also listed under a study on yellow fever vaccine responses in identical twins. As the second study states: The authors reported that the T cell response to vaccination in identical twins appeared partly convergent and partly personalized. Focusing on identical twins, the study followed the T cell clones that responded to the vaccine, and did so with precision.

Material: PBMCs. The sequence derives from a woman in her late teens or twenties in good health. The chain joins TRBV6-1 to TRBJ1-5; TRBD1 matches 7 bases in the middle. The base sequence is TGTGCCAGCAGTGAAAATTTAGCGGCAGGGGGTACGCCCCAGCATTTT. This is translated as CASSENLAAGGTPQHF.